Listed below are T cell receptor beta chains from one sample, sequenced in a study of cytomegalovirus exposure and HLA in healthy donors. Clones were sequenced by immunoSEQ multiplex PCR, and TCRdb holds only the in-frame ones, with some missing. The sample holds roughly 60,000 clones; around nine tenths are singletons and the top ten take about 2.2%. Sequenced: PBMCs. The origin of the receptors is a woman younger than 45 in good health and CMV-seronegative. CDR3s include the opening cysteine and the closing phenylalanine or tryptophan. Fields, in order: V gene, clone size, D gene, J gene, CDR3 DNA, CDR3 protein. D genes are given only for firm matches. Some rows mark clone size as missing; the rest say once, few, many or name a class of expanded clone.

>TRBV18|-|TRBD1|TRBJ2-1
TGTGCCAGCTCAGGGACAGGGAGCTCCTACAATGAGCAGTTCTTC
CASSGTGSSYNEQFF
>TRBV4-1|-|-|TRBJ2-2
TGCGCCAGCAGCCAAGACAGGAAAAACACCGGGGAGCTGTTTTTT
CASSQDRKNTGELFF
>TRBV27|-|TRBD2|TRBJ2-7
TGTGCCAGCAGTCCAAGGGGGGGCGGGAGGGACTACTCCTACGAGCAGTACTTC
CASSPRGGGRDYSYEQYF
>TRBV19|-|-|TRBJ2-1
TGTGCCAGTAGTATAGTACCGGGGGTTAACTCCTACAATGAGCAGTTCTTC
CASSIVPGVNSYNEQFF
>TRBV10-1|-|-|TRBJ1-1
TGCGCCAGCAGTTCGACATTGAACACTGAAGCTTTCTTT
CASSSTLNTEAFF
>TRBV9|-|TRBD1|TRBJ1-1
TGTGCCAGCAGCGTAGGACAGGGGCGAGGTGACACTGAAGCTTTCTTT
CASSVGQGRGDTEAFF
>TRBV4-2|-|TRBD1|TRBJ1-4
TGTGCCAGCAGCCTTGGACAGGGAGCTGAAAAACTGTTTTTT
CASSLGQGAEKLFF
>TRBV6-1|-|TRBD2|TRBJ2-1
TGTGCCAGCACGGGACCAGCGGGGCGCGATGAGCAGTTCTTC
CASTGPAGRDEQFF
>TRBV9|-|TRBD1|TRBJ1-1
TGTGCCAGCAGCCGAAGCGACAGGGGGAACACTGAAGCTTTCTTT
CASSRSDRGNTEAFF
>TRBV7-2|once|-|TRBJ2-7
TGTGCCAGCAGCTTAGCCCCCGGGACTCCAAAGGAGTACTTC
CASSLAPGTPKEYF
>TRBV5-1|-|TRBD1|TRBJ1-3
TGCGCCAGCAGCTTGGACAGGGGCTCTGGAAACACCATATATTTT
CASSLDRGSGNTIYF
>TRBV6-5|-|-|TRBJ2-1
TGTGCCAGCCGCCAAACTTACAATGAGCAGTTCTTC
CASRQTYNEQFF